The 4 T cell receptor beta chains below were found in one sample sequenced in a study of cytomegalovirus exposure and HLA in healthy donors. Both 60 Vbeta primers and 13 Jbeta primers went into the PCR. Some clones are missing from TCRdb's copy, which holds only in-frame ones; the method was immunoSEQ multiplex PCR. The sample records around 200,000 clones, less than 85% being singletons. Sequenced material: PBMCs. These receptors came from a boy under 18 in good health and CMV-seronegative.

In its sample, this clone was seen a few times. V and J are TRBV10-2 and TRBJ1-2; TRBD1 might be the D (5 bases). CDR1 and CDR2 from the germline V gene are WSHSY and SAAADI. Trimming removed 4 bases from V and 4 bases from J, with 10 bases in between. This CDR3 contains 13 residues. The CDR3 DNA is TGCGCCAGCAGTGGACAGAACCCCTATGGCTACACCTTC. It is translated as CASSGQNPYGYTF.

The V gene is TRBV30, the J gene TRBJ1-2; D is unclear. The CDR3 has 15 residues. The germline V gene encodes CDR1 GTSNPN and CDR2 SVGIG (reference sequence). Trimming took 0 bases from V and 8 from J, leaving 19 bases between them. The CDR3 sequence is CAWSVPLARVYGYTF. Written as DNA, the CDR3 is TGTGCCTGGAGTGTTCCCTTAGCTCGGGTGTACGGCTACACCTTC.

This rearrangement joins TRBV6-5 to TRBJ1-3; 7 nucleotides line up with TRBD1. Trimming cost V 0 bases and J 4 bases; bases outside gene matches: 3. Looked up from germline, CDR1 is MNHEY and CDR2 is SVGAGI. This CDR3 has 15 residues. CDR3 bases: TGTGCCAGCAGTTACTCATACAGGGGAGGAAACACCATATATTTT. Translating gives CASSYSYRGGNTIYF.

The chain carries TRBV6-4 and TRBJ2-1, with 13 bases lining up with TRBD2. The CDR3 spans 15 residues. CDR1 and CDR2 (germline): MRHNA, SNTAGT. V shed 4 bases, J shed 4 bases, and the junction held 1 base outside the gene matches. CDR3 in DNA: TGTGCCAGCAGTGGGACTAGCGGGAGTTACAATGAGCAGTTCTTC. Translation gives CASSGTSGSYNEQFF.